Listed here are 21 T cell receptor beta chains from one sample, sequenced in a study of blood T cell repertoires in COVID-19. The method was immunoSEQ multiplex PCR; TCRdb's version includes in-frame clones alone and lacks a portion of them. Of roughly 180,000 clones in the sample, 75% to 80% were seen once. Material for sequencing was peripheral blood. The source is a woman aged 45-65 years with active or convalescent COVID-19.

This clone showed up many times. J is TRBJ1-5 and V is TRBV3-1 (or the pseudogene TRBV3-2); a weak D match, TRBD1 (6 bases). CDR3 length: 15 amino acids. Germline CDR1 and CDR2: LGHDT and YNNKEL (reference sequence). The V gene lost 4 bases and the J gene lost 2 bases, with 12 bases spanning the gap. The CDR3 DNA reads TGTGCCAGCAGCCTAACAGGGTACGGCAATCAGCCCCAGCATTTT. This sequence encodes CASSLTGYGNQPQHF.

This clone was recorded once. The rearrangement joins TRBV19 to TRBJ1-3, with 7 bases identical to TRBD1. The length of the CDR3 is 16 residues. The V and J ends lost 5 bases and 0 bases, in that order; junction bases with no gene match: 7. Germline loops: CDR1 LNHDA, CDR2 SQIVND (reference sequence). Here the CDR3 DNA reads TGTGCCAGTAGTTATACCCGGACAGGCTCTGGAAACACCATATATTTT. Protein product: CASSYTRTGSGNTIYF.

The chain has TRBV9 and TRBJ2-7; 13 nucleotides match TRBD2. J was trimmed by 7 bases and V by 4 bases; bases with no gene match: 8. CDR3 length: 15 residues. CDR1 is SGDLS, CDR2 YYNGEE, per germline. DNA for the CDR3: TGTGCCAGCAGCCCGAGACTAGCGGGAGGAGGGGAGCAGTACTTC. Translating gives CASSPRLAGGGEQYF.

This chain joins TRBV10-3 and TRBJ2-7; TRBD1 might be the D (6 bases). Germline loops: CDR1 ENHRY, CDR2 SYGVKD. The CDR3 is 8 amino acids. The CDR3 spells CAIDPGVV. The CDR3 DNA follows: TGTGCCATAGACCCAGGGGTGGTC.

The chain recombines TRBV24-1 with TRBJ2-7, with 7 bases matching TRBD1. Losses at the gene ends were 3 bases for V and 3 bases for J; bases not matched to a gene: 10. Germline V gene lookup returns CDR1 KGHDR and CDR2 SFDVKD. This CDR3 region has 16 residues. The CDR3 sequence: CATSDPGQLGIYEQYF. DNA of the CDR3: TGTGCCACCAGTGATCCGGGACAGCTGGGGATCTACGAGCAGTACTTC.

This clone appeared once. The V call is TRBV7-9, the J call TRBJ1-6, with 7 bases matching TRBD1. This CDR3 has 15 amino acids. V was clipped by 3 bases and J by 4 bases; unmatched bases: 3. Germline-derived CDR1 and CDR2 are SEHNR and FQNEAQ (reference sequence). This chain's CDR3 is CASSFDRVYNSPLHF. CDR3 coding DNA: TGTGCCAGCAGCTTTGACAGGGTGTATAATTCACCCCTCCACTTT.

This clone turned up a few times. The chain employs TRBV4-3 and TRBJ2-3, with D possibly TRBD2 on 6 matching bases. The CDR3 consists of 15 residues. V lost 1 base to trimming and J lost 6 bases, with 14 bases between them. The germline V gene encodes CDR1 LGHNA and CDR2 YSLEER. In DNA form, the CDR3 reads TGCGCCAGCAGCCAAGGCCGGAGACTAGACGATACGCAGTATTTT. Its translation is CASSQGRRLDDTQYF.

V usage is TRBV27 and J usage is TRBJ2-5, with 14 bases that match TRBD2. Per the germline V gene, CDR1 is MNHEY and CDR2 is SMNVEV (reference sequence). This CDR3 has 19 amino acids. Germline trimming cut 6 bases from V and 1 base from J; bases unmatched to any gene: 13. The CDR3 loop is CASSLRAGLAGVVQETQYF. DNA for the CDR3: TGTGCCAGCAGCTTGCGAGCGGGACTAGCGGGGGTGGTCCAAGAGACCCAGTACTTC.

This clone was seen more than once but under ten times. The chain couples TRBV5-6 to TRBJ2-2; D is uncertain. CDR1 and CDR2 from the germline V gene are SGHDT and YYEEEE. V was cut by 3 bases and J by 3 bases, with 6 bases left in between. The CDR3 runs 13 residues. The CDR3 loop is CASSWAYTGELFF. In DNA, the CDR3 is TGTGCCAGCAGCTGGGCCTACACCGGGGAGCTGTTTTTT.

CDR3 coding DNA: TGTGCCTGGAGTGCCCCGGGACTCCACTTT. This sequence encodes CAWSAPGLHF. This chain uses TRBV30 with TRBJ1-6; D uncertain. This CDR3 spans 10 amino acids. Germline assignment: CDR1 GTSNPN and CDR2 SVGIG (reference sequence). V lost 1 base, J lost 16 bases, and 8 bases lay in between. The complete variable domain, with remaining parts taken from reference TRBV30 and TRBJ1-6, reads SQTIHQWPATLVQPVGSPLSLECTVEGTSNPNLYWYRQAAGRGLQLLFYSVGIGQISSEVPQNLSASRPQDRQFILSSKKLLLSDSGFYLCAWSAPGLHFGNGTRLTVT.

The V and J genes are TRBV14 and TRBJ1-1, with no clear D. Germline lookup yields CDR1 SGHDN and CDR2 FVKESK. The CDR3 is 13 residues long. The V gene lost 6 bases and the J gene lost 3 bases, with 11 bases spanning the gap. CDR3 region: CASSPQVYTEAFF. The CDR3 DNA reads as TGTGCCAGCAGTCCTCAGGTTTACACTGAAGCTTTCTTT.

The CDR3 here is CASSIRRTLYLDEKLFF. The CDR3 nucleotides are TGTGCCAGTAGTATAAGGAGGACCCTATATTTGGATGAAAAACTGTTTTTT. The rearrangement uses TRBV19 and TRBJ1-4; D not resolved. The CDR3 is 17 amino acids. CDR1 and CDR2 from the germline V gene are LNHDA and SQIVND (reference sequence). V lost 2 bases and J 6 bases, leaving 19 bases between the germline ends.

This chain joins TRBV5-1 and TRBJ2-1, with D perhaps TRBD2 (6 bases). Germline-derived CDR1 and CDR2 are SGHRS and YFSETQ. The V and J ends lost 4 bases and 8 bases respectively, with 13 bases between them. CDR3 length: 13 residues. Here the CDR3 DNA reads TGCGCCAGCAGCCTGGGACTTGAACATGAGCAGTTCTTC. Its translation: CASSLGLEHEQFF.

The CDR3 spells CASSPPRTGGGIQYF. The CDR3 nucleotides are TGTGCCAGCTCACCACCCCGGACGGGGGGGGGCATTCAGTACTTC. The J gene is TRBJ2-4, the V gene TRBV18; 8 nucleotides match TRBD2. V shed 0 bases, J shed 9 bases, and the junction held 7 bases outside the gene matches. In germline, CDR1 is KGHSH, CDR2 LQKENI. This CDR3 spans 15 amino acids.

Remarks on this clone: The junction differs from germline at one of its ends, possibly a read error. This rearrangement joins TRBV7-7 to TRBJ1-3, with 9 bases identical to TRBD1. The CDR3 spans 18 residues. From germline, CDR1 is SSHAT and CDR2 FNYEAQ (reference sequence). CDR3 DNA sequence: TGTGCTAGCAGCTCAGCCCGGGACAGGGAGGGATCCGGAAACACCATATATTTT. Translation gives CASSSARDREGSGNTIYF.

The CDR3 sequence is CASSLNEMSAEAFF. The CDR3 coding sequence is TGTGCCAGCAGCTTAAATGAAATGAGCGCTGAAGCTTTCTTT. The chain has TRBV7-8 and TRBJ1-1; D is uncertain. The CDR3 is 14 amino acids. CDR1 is SGHVS, CDR2 FQNEAQ, per germline. Trimming removed 2 bases at V and 6 bases at J, with 13 bases between. Full variable domain (missing parts from reference TRBV7-8 and TRBJ1-1): GAGVSQSPRYKVAKRGQDVALRCDPISGHVSLFWYQQALGQGPEFLTYFQNEAQLDKSGLPSDRFFAERPEGSVSTLKIQRTQQEDSAVYLCASSLNEMSAEAFFGQGTRLTVV.

This chain joins TRBV7-3 and TRBJ1-2, with 8 bases lining up with TRBD1. The CDR3 totals 13 residues. V lost 3 bases to trimming and J lost 8 bases; unmatched junction nucleotides: 5. The germline CDR1 and CDR2 sequences are SGHTA and FQGTGA. This CDR3 is CASSFPGGEGYTF. As DNA, the CDR3 is TGTGCCAGCAGCTTCCCAGGGGGCGAGGGCTACACCTTC.

Many counts were recorded for this clone. Within the sample, other DNA sequences also encode this same CDR3. The chain is built from TRBV19 and TRBJ1-2; no clear D gene. The CDR3 runs to 14 residues. V gave up 8 bases and J gave up 4 bases, with 17 bases separating them. Germline CDR1 is LNHDA and CDR2 is SQIVND (reference sequence). The CDR3 here is CASATREPIYGYTF. In DNA, the CDR3 is TGTGCCAGTGCCACTCGGGAGCCGATCTATGGCTACACCTTC.

This clone was recorded once. The chain is built from TRBV4-2 and TRBJ1-6; the D gene is possibly TRBD1 (5 bases). The CDR3 runs 15 residues. Trimming removed 1 base from V and 5 bases from J, with 9 bases in between. From germline, CDR1 is LGHNA and CDR2 YNFKEQ. The CDR3 sequence: CASSQGVGDNSPLHF. CDR3 nucleotides: TGTGCCAGCAGCCAAGGGGTAGGGGATAATTCACCCCTCCACTTT.

This clone was seen a handful of times. This rearrangement joins TRBV5-4 to TRBJ2-1; 12 bases fit TRBD2. V shed 4 bases and J 7 bases; nucleotides not matched to a gene: 6. The CDR3 consists of 15 residues. CDR1 is SGHNT and CDR2 is YYREEE in the germline V gene (reference sequence). CDR3 coding DNA: TGTGCCAGCAGCCTAGCGGGAGGGGGCCAGAATGAGCAGTTCTTC. Its translation is CASSLAGGGQNEQFF.

This chain connects TRBV7-8 to TRBJ2-5, with 12 positions matching TRBD1. This CDR3 region has 15 residues. V shed 4 bases and J 5 bases; nucleotides not matched to a gene: 5. Germline assignment: CDR1 SGHVS and CDR2 FQNEAQ. For the CDR3, the DNA is TGTGCCAGCAGCTCCCGGGACAGGGGGCTGGAGACCCAGTACTTC. It yields the protein CASSSRDRGLETQYF.